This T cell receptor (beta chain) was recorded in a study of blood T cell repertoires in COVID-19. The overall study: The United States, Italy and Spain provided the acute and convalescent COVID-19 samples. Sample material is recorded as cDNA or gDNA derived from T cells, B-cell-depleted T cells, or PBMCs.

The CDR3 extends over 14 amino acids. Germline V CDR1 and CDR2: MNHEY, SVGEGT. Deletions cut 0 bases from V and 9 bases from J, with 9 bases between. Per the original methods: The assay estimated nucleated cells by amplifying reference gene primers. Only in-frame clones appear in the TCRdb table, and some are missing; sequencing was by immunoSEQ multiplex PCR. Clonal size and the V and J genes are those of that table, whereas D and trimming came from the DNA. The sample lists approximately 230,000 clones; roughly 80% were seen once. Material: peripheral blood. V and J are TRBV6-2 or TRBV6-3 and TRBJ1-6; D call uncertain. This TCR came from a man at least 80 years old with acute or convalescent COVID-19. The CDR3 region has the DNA TGTGCCAGCAGTTACTCCCACCGGTCTTCACCCCTCCACTTT. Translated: CASSYSHRSSPLHF.